Listed below are T cell receptor beta chains from one sample, sequenced in a study of human T cells and chemical hapten exposure. Each CDR3 protein is one row after TCRdb ran MiXCR on the RACE reads. This sample has roughly 140,000 distinct CDR3 sequences, with around 11% found just once. The sample was whole blood, taken in connection with sensitization to the hapten diphenylcyclopropenone (DPC). The receptors originated from a woman in her forties or fifties with alopecia areata. Some clones in this sample may be carry-over from other donors' samples. Each CDR3 is given with its conserved first and last residue. The order of the fields is J gene, D gene, clone size, CDR3 length, V gene, CDR3 protein, CDR3 DNA. D genes are given only for firm matches. Rows give clone size only sometimes, using once, few, many, or a class for an expanded clone.

J: TRBJ2-6; D: -; size: many; length: 14; V: TRBV19; CDR3: CASSRSSGANVLTF; DNA: TGTGCCAGTAGTAGGAGCTCTGGGGCCAACGTCCTGACTTTC
J: TRBJ2-7; D: -; size: -; length: 16; V: TRBV6-2/TRBV6-3; CDR3: CASSYSKWSASYEQYF; DNA: TGTGCCAGCAGTTACTCGAAATGGTCTGCCTCCTACGAGCAGTACTTC
J: TRBJ2-1; D: TRBD2; size: many; length: 15; V: TRBV5-4; CDR3: CASSIQLAGVNEQFF; DNA: TGTGCCAGCAGCATCCAACTAGCGGGAGTAAATGAGCAGTTCTTC
J: TRBJ2-5; D: -; size: many; length: 11; V: TRBV29-1; CDR3: CSVDLGETQYF; DNA: TGCAGCGTGGACTTAGGGGAGACCCAGTACTTC
J: TRBJ2-1; D: TRBD2; size: many; length: 15; V: TRBV7-7; CDR3: CASSSQTGTSSEQFF; DNA: TGTGCTAGCAGCTCACAAACCGGGACTAGCAGCGAGCAGTTCTTC
J: TRBJ2-1; D: -; size: -; length: 17; V: TRBV11-2; CDR3: CASSPPPAGRPYNEQFF; DNA: TGTGCCAGCAGCCCTCCACCCGCGGGAAGACCCTACAATGAGCAGTTCTTC
J: TRBJ1-3; D: -; size: many; length: 11; V: TRBV14; CDR3: CATRTGNTIYF; DNA: TGTGCCACCCGTACTGGAAACACCATATATTTT
J: TRBJ1-1; D: TRBD1; size: few; length: 16; V: TRBV7-9; CDR3: CASSLYRDRKSVEAFF; DNA: TGTGCCAGCAGCTTGTACCGGGACAGAAAGTCCGTTGAAGCTTTCTTT
J: TRBJ2-1; D: -; size: many; length: 15; V: TRBV18; CDR3: CASSPPSPRVDEQFF; DNA: TGTGCCAGCTCACCACCCTCCCCCCGGGTGGATGAGCAGTTCTTC
J: TRBJ2-2; D: -; size: few; length: 15; V: TRBV9; CDR3: CASSPRERNTGELFF; DNA: TGTGCCAGCAGCCCCCGGGAGAGAAACACCGGGGAGCTGTTTTTT
J: TRBJ2-7; D: -; size: many; length: 13; V: TRBV11-2; CDR3: CASSFRGSAKQYF; DNA: TGTGCCAGCAGCTTTAGGGGATCGGCGAAGCAGTACTTC
J: TRBJ2-1; D: TRBD2; size: -; length: 15; V: TRBV7-9; CDR3: CASSSGLADPNEQFF; DNA: TGTGCCAGCAGCTCGGGACTAGCGGATCCTAATGAGCAGTTCTTC
J: TRBJ1-2; D: -; size: many; length: 15; V: TRBV28; CDR3: CASSLGQGPNYGYTF; DNA: TGTGCCAGCAGTTTGGGTCAGGGCCCTAACTATGGCTACACCTTC
J: TRBJ1-5; D: TRBD1; size: -; length: 17; V: TRBV18; CDR3: CASSPPGGRGSNQPQHF; DNA: TGTGCCAGCTCTCCTCCCGGGGGCAGGGGGAGCAATCAGCCCCAGCATTTT
J: TRBJ2-4; D: -; size: many; length: 16; V: TRBV27; CDR3: CASSQIGTWGKNIQYF; DNA: TGTGCCAGCAGTCAGATAGGGACTTGGGGCAAAAACATTCAGTACTTC
J: TRBJ2-7; D: -; size: -; length: 13; V: TRBV18; CDR3: CASSPSGFGEQYF; DNA: TGTGCCAGCTCACCCTCGGGATTTGGCGAGCAGTACTTC
J: TRBJ1-4; D: -; size: -; length: 14; V: TRBV12-3/TRBV12-4; CDR3: CASIQGTSGGKLFF; DNA: TGTGCCAGCATCCAGGGTACGTCTGGAGGAAAACTGTTTTTT
J: TRBJ1-1; D: -; size: -; length: 13; V: TRBV30; CDR3: CAWSVLMNTEAFF; DNA: TGTGCCTGGAGTGTATTGATGAACACTGAAGCTTTCTTT
J: TRBJ1-1; D: TRBD1; size: -; length: 15; V: TRBV11-2; CDR3: CASSLSQGGALEAFF; DNA: TGTGCCAGCAGCTTAAGCCAGGGGGGGGCCCTTGAAGCTTTCTTT
J: TRBJ2-3; D: -; size: few; length: 15; V: TRBV20-1; CDR3: CSASVQGGPTDTQYF; DNA: TGCAGTGCTAGCGTTCAGGGCGGCCCCACAGATACGCAGTATTTT
J: TRBJ2-3; D: -; size: -; length: 15; V: TRBV5-1; CDR3: CASSLTRADTDTQYF; DNA: TGCGCCAGCAGCTTGACTAGGGCGGACACAGATACGCAGTATTTT
J: TRBJ1-2; D: -; size: -; length: 14; V: TRBV3-1; CDR3: CASSPGKGNYGYTF; DNA: TGTGCCAGCAGCCCAGGGAAGGGGAACTATGGCTACACCTTC
J: TRBJ1-1; D: -; size: few; length: 15; V: TRBV28; CDR3: CASSPPPMGETEAFF; DNA: TGTGCCAGCAGCCCTCCTCCTATGGGGGAGACTGAAGCTTTCTTT
J: TRBJ2-2; D: -; size: -; length: 12; V: TRBV7-9; CDR3: CASSLESGELFF; DNA: TGTGCCAGCAGCTTAGAATCCGGGGAGCTGTTTTTT